Sequencing of this TCR beta chain was carried out in a study of control samples from healthy donors and cancer patients. This clone was recorded only once. The germline V gene encodes CDR1 SGHRS and CDR2 YFSETQ. CDR3 length equals 15 residues. Trimming stripped 0 bases from V and 3 bases from J, with 12 bases between. Only in-frame clones appear in the TCRdb table, and some are missing; sequencing was by immunoSEQ multiplex PCR. The sample holds 100,000 to 120,000 clones, about four fifths seen once. The origin of this receptor is a woman in her fifties or sixties in good health. The chain couples TRBV5-1 to TRBJ1-1, with D possibly being TRBD1 (5 bases). Material: blood. This CDR3 is CASSLAGWADTEAFF. CDR3 nucleotide sequence: TGCGCCAGCAGCTTGGCAGGGTGGGCAGACACTGAAGCTTTCTTT. The full variable domain, in which reference TRBV5-1 and TRBJ1-1 provide the parts outside the CDR3, is KAGVTQTPRYLIKTRGQQVTLSCSPISGHRSVSWYQQTPGQGLQFLFEYFSETQRNKGNFPGRFSGRQFSNSRSEMNVSTLELGDSALYLCASSLAGWADTEAFFGQGTRLTVV.